This record covers a single T cell receptor beta chain. The antigen remains undetermined. The junction departs from germline at one end; a sequencing error may be responsible. The data stem from a study of beta chain features in type 1 diabetes. Notes on the study in general: A pattern of fewer insertions and more deletions at VDJ junctions was seen in type 1 diabetes patients. There was a possibility that cDNA sequencing over-represented cells with high TCR expression. Shorter TCRB CDR3s, moderately but significantly so, marked every one of the four CD4+ subsets in Type 1 diabetes patients.

CDR1 is LGHNT, CDR2 FRNRAP, per germline. The CDR3 is made up of 13 amino acids. Reverse transcribing all isolated RNA meant expressed TCRB transcripts were sequenced. The table came from immunoSEQ multiplex PCR; TCRdb's copy has only in-frame clones and leaves some out. The sample holds roughly 180,000 clones; approximately 7.8% are singletons and the top ten take about 1%. Via the markers CD45RO/CCR7/CD25/CD127/CD95/CD27, stem cell-like memory, regulatory, central memory and naive CD4+ cells were sorted. Sample: central memory CD4+ T cells from blood. The clonotype comes from a woman in her thirties or forties with type 1 diabetes. The chain is built from TRBV12-5 and TRBJ1-2; the D gene is possibly TRBD1 (5 bases). The DNA for the CDR3 is TGTGCTAGCGGTTTGTCAGGGTCCGGTGGCTACACCTTC. Translated, it gives CASGLSGSGGYTF.